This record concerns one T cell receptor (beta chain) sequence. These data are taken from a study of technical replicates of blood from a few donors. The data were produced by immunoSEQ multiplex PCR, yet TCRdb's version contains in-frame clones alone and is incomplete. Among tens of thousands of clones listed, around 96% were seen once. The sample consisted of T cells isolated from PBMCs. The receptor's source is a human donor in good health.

CDR3 DNA sequence: TGTGCCAGCAGTGCCTCGGTGGAGCGGACCTACAATGAGCAGTTCTTC. The encoded protein is CASSASVERTYNEQFF. The gene calls are TRBV9 and TRBJ2-1; possible D gene TRBD2, 5 bases. V lost 5 bases and J 2 bases, leaving 17 bases between the germline ends. The CDR3 totals 16 residues. Germline CDR1 reads SGDLS; CDR2 reads YYNGEE.